This T cell receptor beta chain was documented in a study of blood T cell repertoires in COVID-19. This CDR3 has 17 amino acids. Looked up from germline, CDR1 is LGHDT and CDR2 is YNNKEL (reference sequence). Germline trimming cut 3 bases from V and 4 bases from J; bases unmatched to any gene: 9. The data were produced by immunoSEQ multiplex PCR, yet TCRdb's version contains in-frame clones alone and is incomplete. The data contain under 300,000 clones, around 82% of them seen just once; the ten biggest clones take up 3.4%. This clone was picked up one time. This TCR derives from a man aged 45-65 years who had recovered from COVID-19. This rearrangement joins TRBV3-1 (or the pseudogene TRBV3-2) to TRBJ2-2; 9 nucleotides align to TRBD1. Sequences were obtained from PBMCs or T cells enriched from blood (not recorded which). The CDR3 spells CASSQSRDRAGTGELFF. DNA for the CDR3: TGTGCCAGCAGCCAGTCCCGGGACAGGGCGGGCACCGGGGAGCTGTTTTTT.